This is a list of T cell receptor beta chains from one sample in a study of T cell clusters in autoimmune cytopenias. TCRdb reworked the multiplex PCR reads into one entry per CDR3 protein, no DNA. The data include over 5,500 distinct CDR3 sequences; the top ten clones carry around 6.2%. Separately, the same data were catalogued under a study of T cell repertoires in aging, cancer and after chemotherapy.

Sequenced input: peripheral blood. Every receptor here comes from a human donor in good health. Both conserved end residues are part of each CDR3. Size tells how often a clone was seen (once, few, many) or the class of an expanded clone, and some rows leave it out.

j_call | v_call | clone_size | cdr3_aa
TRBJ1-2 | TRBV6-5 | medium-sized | CASSYSSGEDWGYTF
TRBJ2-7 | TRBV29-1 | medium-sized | CSVEFGQWEPYEQYF
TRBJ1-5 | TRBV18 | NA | CASSPPNGRNQPQHF
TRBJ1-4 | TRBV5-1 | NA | CASSLGTDYTTNEKLFF
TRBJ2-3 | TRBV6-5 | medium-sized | CASRDYSTDTQYF
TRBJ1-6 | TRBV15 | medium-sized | CATSRSGTLSSYNSPLHF
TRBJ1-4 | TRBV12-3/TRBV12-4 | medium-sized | CASRTGTGNEKLFF
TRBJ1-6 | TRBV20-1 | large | CSARDRADNSPLHF
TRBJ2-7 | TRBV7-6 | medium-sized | CASSLVPETGFNEQYF
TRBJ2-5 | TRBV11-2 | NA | CASSLAGGGGSETQYF
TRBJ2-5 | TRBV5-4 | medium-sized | CASSSGQRETQYF
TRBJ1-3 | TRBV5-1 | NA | CASSLGDRDRSGNTIYF
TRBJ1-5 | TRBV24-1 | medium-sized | CATSDASLGSGNQPQHF
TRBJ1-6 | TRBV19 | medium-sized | CASSMGLYNSPLHF
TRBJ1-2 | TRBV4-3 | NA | CASSQVIGRTGSSINYGYTF
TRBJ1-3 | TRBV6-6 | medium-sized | CASSYSAVLSGNTIYF